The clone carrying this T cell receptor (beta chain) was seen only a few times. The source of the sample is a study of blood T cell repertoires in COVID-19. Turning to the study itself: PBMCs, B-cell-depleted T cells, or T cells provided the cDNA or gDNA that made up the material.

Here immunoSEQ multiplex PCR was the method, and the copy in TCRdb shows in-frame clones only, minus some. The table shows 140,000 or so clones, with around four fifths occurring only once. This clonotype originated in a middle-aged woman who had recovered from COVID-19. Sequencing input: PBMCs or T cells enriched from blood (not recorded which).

The CDR3 is CSARTGEGYTF. Written as DNA, the CDR3 is TGCAGTGCTCGGACAGGGGAAGGCTACACCTTC. The chain joins TRBV20-1 to TRBJ1-2; 9 bases are a match to TRBD1. Trimming cost V 5 bases and J 8 bases; bases outside gene matches: 3. CDR1 is DFQATT and CDR2 is SNEGSKA in the germline V gene (reference sequence). This CDR3 region has 11 residues.